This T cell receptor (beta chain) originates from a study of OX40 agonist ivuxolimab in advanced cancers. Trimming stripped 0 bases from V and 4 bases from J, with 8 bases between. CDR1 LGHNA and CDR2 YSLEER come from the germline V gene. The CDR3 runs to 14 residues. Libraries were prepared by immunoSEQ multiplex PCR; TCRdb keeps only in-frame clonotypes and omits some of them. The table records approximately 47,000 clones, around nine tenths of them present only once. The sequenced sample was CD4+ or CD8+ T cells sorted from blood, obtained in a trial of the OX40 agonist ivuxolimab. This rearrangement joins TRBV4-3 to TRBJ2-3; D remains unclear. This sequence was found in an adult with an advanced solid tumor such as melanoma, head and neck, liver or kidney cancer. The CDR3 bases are TGCGCCAGCAGCCAAGATTTTAGCCCAGATACGCAGTATTTT. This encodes CASSQDFSPDTQYF.